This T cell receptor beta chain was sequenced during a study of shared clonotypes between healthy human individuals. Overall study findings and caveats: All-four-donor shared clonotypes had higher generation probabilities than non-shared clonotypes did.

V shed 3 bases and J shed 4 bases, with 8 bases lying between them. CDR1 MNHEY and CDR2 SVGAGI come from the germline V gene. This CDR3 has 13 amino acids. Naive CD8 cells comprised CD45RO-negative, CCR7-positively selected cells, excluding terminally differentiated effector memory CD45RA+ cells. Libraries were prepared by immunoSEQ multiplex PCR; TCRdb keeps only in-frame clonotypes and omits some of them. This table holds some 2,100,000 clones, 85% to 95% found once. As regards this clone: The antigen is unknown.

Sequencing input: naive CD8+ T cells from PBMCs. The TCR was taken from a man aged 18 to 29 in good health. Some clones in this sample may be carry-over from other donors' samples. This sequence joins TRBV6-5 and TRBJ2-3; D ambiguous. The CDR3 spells CASSYLWADTQYF. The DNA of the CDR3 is TGTGCCAGCAGTTATCTGTGGGCAGATACGCAGTATTTT.